These 13 T cell receptor beta chains were all obtained from the same sample, sequenced in a study of blood T cells in healthy people across ages (dated by TCRdb to between 2015 and 2016). The library was generated by 5' RACE. The listed sequencing device is Illumina HiSeq 2500. A second PCR of about 6 to 11 cycles was performed with a sample-barcoded 5' primer and a J-beta primer mix. TCRdb redid the processing of the public reads, applying fastp at Q25 and MiXCR, and retained in-frame beta chains. For every CDR3 protein sequence, its rows merge into one entry that carries the most common genes and DNA. The sample records roughly 1.5 million distinct CDR3 sequences, about 45% of which are singletons. The ten largest make up about 4% of the sample. Sequencing was performed on blood. The receptors derive from a young woman in good health.

This clonotype has a handful of counts. The chain links TRBV27 to TRBJ2-1; 16 nucleotides match TRBD2. Per germline, CDR1 MNHEY and CDR2 SMNVEV (reference sequence). V trimming: 9 bases; J trimming: 5 bases; junction bases outside the gene matches: 1. This CDR3 region has 14 residues. The CDR3 region has the DNA TGTGCCAGTGGGACTAGCGGGAGGGACAATGAGCAGTTCTTC. As protein: CASGTSGRDNEQFF.

The CDR3, as DNA: TGTGCCAGCAGCCCCCTAGATAGAGGGACCGGGGAGCTGTTTTTT. It translates to CASSPLDRGTGELFF. The chain carries TRBV9 and TRBJ2-2, with TRBD2 as a possible D gene (5 bases). V was cut by 4 bases and J by 5 bases, with 15 bases left in between. CDR1 and CDR2 (germline): SGDLS, YYNGEE. The CDR3 has 15 residues.

This clonotype was seen more than once but under ten times. V usage is TRBV19 and J usage is TRBJ2-7; the D is unclear. The CDR3 extends over 14 amino acids. Germline V lookup: CDR1 LNHDA, CDR2 SQIVND (reference sequence). V was clipped by 7 bases and J by 0 bases, with 13 bases between them. CDR3 sequence: CASMDGHGSYEQYF. The CDR3 nucleotides are TGTGCCAGTATGGACGGCCACGGCTCCTACGAGCAGTACTTC. Complete variable domain (other parts from reference TRBV19 and TRBJ2-7): DGGITQSPKYLFRKEGQNVTLSCEQNLNHDAMYWYRQDPGQGLRLIYYSQIVNDFQKGDIAEGYSVSREKKESFPLTVTSAQKNPTAFYLCASMDGHGSYEQYFGPGTRLTVT.

This rearrangement joins TRBV25-1 to TRBJ2-3, with 12 bases matching TRBD2. The CDR3 length is 20 residues. J gave up 0 bases and V 3 bases, and 13 bases lay outside the gene matches. From germline, CDR1 is MGHDK and CDR2 SYGVNS. The CDR3 here is CASSERLAGETKPSTDTQYF. The CDR3 nucleotides read TGTGCCAGCAGTGAGCGACTAGCGGGGGAGACAAAACCTAGCACAGATACGCAGTATTTT. The whole variable domain, remainder taken from reference TRBV25-1 and TRBJ2-3, is EADIYQTPRYLVIGTGKKITLECSQTMGHDKMYWYQQDPGMELHLIHYSYGVNSTEKGDLSSESTVSRIRTEHFPLTLESARPSHTSQYLCASSERLAGETKPSTDTQYFGPGTRLTVL.

The chain has TRBV4-2 and TRBJ2-7, with 7 bases aligning to TRBD1. With 0 bases clipped from V and 1 base from J, the junction kept 15 bases outside the gene matches. Germline V CDR1 and CDR2: LGHNA, YNFKEQ. CDR3 length: 19 amino acids. The CDR3 DNA follows: TGTGCCAGCAGCCAAGATACGAACAGGGGAATTATGTGGTCCTACGAGCAGTACTTC. It yields the protein CASSQDTNRGIMWSYEQYF.

In this sample, this clonotype turned up a few times. The chain couples TRBV5-1 to TRBJ2-5; 7 bases agree with TRBD1. The CDR3 covers 16 residues. V shed 4 bases, J shed 5 bases, and the junction held 14 bases outside the gene matches. CDR1 is SGHRS and CDR2 is YFSETQ in the germline V gene. The CDR3 nucleotides are TGCGCCAGCAGCGCCGGGACAGCGCCTGGAACGGAGACCCAGTACTTC. This codes for CASSAGTAPGTETQYF.

The rearrangement joins TRBV24-1 to TRBJ2-7; D remains ambiguous. Trimming stripped 7 bases from V and 6 bases from J, with 6 bases between. CDR1 and CDR2 from the germline V gene are KGHDR and SFDVKD. The CDR3 has 10 amino acids. CDR3 amino acids: CATSDCEQYF. The DNA of the CDR3 is TGTGCCACCAGCGACTGCGAGCAGTACTTC.

The table lists this clonotype with many counts. The chain is built from TRBV7-2 and TRBJ1-5; weak D call: TRBD1 (5 bases). This CDR3 comprises 16 residues. The V end was cut by 5 bases, the J end by 1 base, with 15 bases between. Germline V gene sequence: CDR1 SGHTA, CDR2 FQGNSA. In nucleotides, the CDR3 is TGTGCCAGCAGCCCCCTTAGGGGTGGGAGCAATCAGCCCCAGCATTTT. Translated: CASSPLRGGSNQPQHF. Full variable domain (rest looked up from reference TRBV7-2 and TRBJ1-5): GAGVSQSPSNKVTEKGKDVELRCDPISGHTALYWYRQSLGQGLEFLIYFQGNSAPDKSGLPSDRFSAERTGGSVSTLTIQRTQQEDSAVYLCASSPLRGGSNQPQHFGDGTRLSIL.

The CDR3 reads CASSQDFDPGEQYF. CDR3 sequence (DNA): TGCGCCAGCAGCCAAGATTTTGACCCGGGGGAGCAGTACTTC. The chain links TRBV4-1 to TRBJ2-7; TRBD2 is a possible D gene (5 bases). The CDR3 loop spans 14 amino acids. Per the germline V gene, CDR1 is MGHRA and CDR2 is YSYEKL. Deletions cut 0 bases from V and 7 bases from J, with 13 bases between.

CDR3 sequence: CASSQGLANNEQFF. CDR3 nucleotide sequence: TGCGCCAGCAGCCAAGGACTAGCCAACAATGAGCAGTTCTTC. The rearrangement links TRBV4-3 to TRBJ2-1, with TRBD2 identical over 7 bases. Germline lookup yields CDR1 LGHNA and CDR2 YSLEER. With 1 base clipped from V and 5 bases from J, the junction kept 2 bases outside the gene matches. This CDR3 comprises 14 residues.

V is TRBV7-2 and J is TRBJ1-5; D call uncertain. The CDR3 runs 12 residues. Germline values: CDR1 SGHTA, CDR2 FQGNSA. Trimming removed 7 bases from V and 3 bases from J, with 7 bases in between. DNA of the CDR3: TGTGCCAGCAAACTGAACAATCAGCCCCAGCATTTT. Translation: CASKLNNQPQHF.

This rearrangement joins TRBV29-1 to TRBJ1-2; D uncertain. The germline CDR1 and CDR2 sequences are SQVTM and ANQGSEA. The CDR3 contains 13 residues. Trimming cost V 0 bases and J 1 base, with 6 bases left between them. CDR3 region: CSVEDLNNYGYTF. The CDR3 DNA follows: TGCAGCGTTGAAGATCTGAATAACTATGGCTACACCTTC.

The V call is TRBV24-1, the J call TRBJ2-7; tentatively, D is TRBD1 or TRBD2 (6 bases each). CDR1 and CDR2 (germline): KGHDR, SFDVKD. V was shortened by 5 bases and J by 0 bases, with 13 bases between the two germline ends. The CDR3 is 15 amino acids. The CDR3 nucleotides read TGTGCCACCAGTGGGGGGGCGATGAACTCCTACGAGCAGTACTTC. Its protein product is CATSGGAMNSYEQYF.